The TCR beta chain under discussion was sequenced for a study of T cells after yellow fever vaccination. Across the study: CD3, CD45RA, CCR7 and CD95 sorting yielded EM, EMRA, CM and Tscm memory subsets.

This clonotype has a count of ten or more. Study observations and caveats: Repertoires obtained by FACS sorting could include abundant clonotypes that entered as contaminants from the bulk population.

The study made its TCR cDNA through 5'RACE template switching. That step introduced a universal primer site along with UMIs. TCRdb fed the 5' RACE reads into MiXCR, producing one record per CDR3 protein. The repertoire holds tens of thousands of distinct CDR3 sequences, with about 3.2% as singletons. This TCR was recovered from a man aged 18 to 29 who received the YFV17D yellow fever vaccine. Specimen: PBMCs, either bulk or a sorted T-cell subset (CD4+, CD8+, memory, or dextramer-sorted; not recorded which), collected roughly 45 days after the first yellow fever vaccination.

In DNA form, the CDR3 reads TGCAGCGCAAATGTCGGCGGCCGTAATGAAAAACTGTTTTTT. It codes for CSANVGGRNEKLFF. The chain combines TRBV29-1 with TRBJ1-4; D is uncertain. Germline CDR1 SQVTM, CDR2 ANQGSEA. The V and J ends lost 7 bases and 4 bases respectively, with 16 bases between them. The CDR3 has 14 residues.